These 3 T cell receptor beta chains originate from one sample sequenced in a study of T cell clonotyping in hematopoietic cell transplantation. TCRdb's table, derived via immunoSEQ multiplex PCR, lists solely in-frame clones and lacks some. The sample records roughly 13,000 clones, about 60% being singletons. Specimen: PBMCs. Receptors were obtained from a human donor who either received an allogeneic hematopoietic cell transplant for a myeloid malignancy or was a related donor (not recorded which). Some clones in this sample may be carry-over from other donors' samples.

This clone was observed a few times. The V call is TRBV25-1, the J call TRBJ1-4; 8 bases align to TRBD1. V was clipped by 6 bases and J by 10 bases; unmatched bases: 7. Germline CDR1 MGHDK, CDR2 SYGVNS. The length of the CDR3 is 13 residues. The CDR3 DNA reads as TGTGCCAGCAGCGATACAGGGGGTGGAAAACTGTTTTTT. This translates into CASSDTGGGKLFF.

V gene TRBV29-1 combines with J gene TRBJ1-2; D is perhaps TRBD1 (6 bases). CDR3 length: 13 residues. V was cut by 6 bases and J by 6 bases, with 17 bases left in between. CDR1 is SQVTM, CDR2 ANQGSEA, per germline. The CDR3 loop is CSVDGWGANGYTF. DNA of the CDR3: TGCAGCGTGGACGGTTGGGGGGCGAATGGCTACACCTTC.

The V call is TRBV25-1, the J call TRBJ1-4; TRBD1 matches at 8 bases. Germline trimming cut 3 bases from V and 6 bases from J; bases unmatched to any gene: 15. The germline V gene encodes CDR1 MGHDK and CDR2 SYGVNS. The CDR3 contains 18 residues. CDR3 amino acids: CASSESAQGAWRYEKLFF. The CDR3 DNA sequence: TGTGCCAGCAGTGAGTCCGCGCAGGGGGCGTGGAGGTATGAAAAACTGTTTTTT.